The next 4 T cell receptor beta chains were all read from a single sample in a study of OX40 agonist ivuxolimab in advanced cancers. Data came from immunoSEQ multiplex PCR; TCRdb stores just in-frame clones and leaves some out. The sample comprises about 78,000 clones, roughly nine tenths of which are singletons, and 2.5% to 3.5% rests with the top ten. Source: CD4+ or CD8+ T cells sorted from blood, taken in a trial of the OX40 agonist ivuxolimab. These receptors were obtained from an adult with an advanced solid tumor such as melanoma, head and neck, liver or kidney cancer.

V and J are TRBV5-6 and TRBJ2-6; 12 nucleotides line up with TRBD2. Germline assignment: CDR1 SGHDT and CDR2 YYEEEE. J gave up 0 bases and V 4 bases, and 2 bases lay outside the gene matches. The CDR3 totals 17 residues. This CDR3 is CASSRTSGASGANVLTF. In DNA form, the CDR3 reads TGTGCCAGCAGCCGGACTAGCGGGGCCTCTGGGGCCAACGTCCTGACTTTC.

The V call is TRBV12-1, the J call TRBJ1-5. TRBV12-1 is tagged as a pseudogene. CDR3 length: 15 residues. The CDR3 loop reads CASSFQRTANQPQHF. The CDR3 DNA reads TGTGCCAGCAGCTTCCAAAGGACGGCCAATCAGCCCCAGCATTTT.

The genes are TRBV10-3 and TRBJ1-1; D is ambiguous. Germline V gene sequence: CDR1 ENHRY, CDR2 SYGVKD. CDR3 length: 12 residues. V gave up 4 bases and J gave up 1 base, with 4 bases separating them. In DNA form, the CDR3 reads TGTGCCATCAGTGGACAGAACACTGAAGCTTTCTTT. Amino acids: CAISGQNTEAFF.

The chain recombines TRBV10-3 with TRBJ2-6; 7 nucleotides match TRBD1. The CDR3 runs to 17 residues. CDR1 and CDR2 from the germline V gene are ENHRY and SYGVKD. The J segment lost 0 bases and the V segment lost 7 bases, leaving 9 bases of the junction unmatched. The CDR3 region has the DNA TGTGCCATCAATGGTAGGACAGGAGCCTCTGGGGCCAACGTCCTGACTTTC. This codes for CAINGRTGASGANVLTF.